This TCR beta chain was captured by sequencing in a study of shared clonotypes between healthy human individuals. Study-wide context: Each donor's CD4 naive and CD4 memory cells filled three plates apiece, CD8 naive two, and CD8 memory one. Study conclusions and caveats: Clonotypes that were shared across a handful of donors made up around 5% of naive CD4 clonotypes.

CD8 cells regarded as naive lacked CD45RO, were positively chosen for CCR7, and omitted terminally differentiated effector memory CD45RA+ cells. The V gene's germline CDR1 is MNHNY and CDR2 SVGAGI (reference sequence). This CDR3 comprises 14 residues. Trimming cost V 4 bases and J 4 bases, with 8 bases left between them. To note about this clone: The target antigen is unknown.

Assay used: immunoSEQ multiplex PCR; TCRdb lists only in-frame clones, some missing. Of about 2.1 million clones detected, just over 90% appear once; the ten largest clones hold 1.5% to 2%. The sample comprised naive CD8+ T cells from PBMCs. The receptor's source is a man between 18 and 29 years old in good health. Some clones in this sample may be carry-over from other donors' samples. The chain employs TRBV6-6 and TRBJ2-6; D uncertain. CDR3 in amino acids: CASSSMGGANVLTF. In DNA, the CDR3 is TGTGCCAGCAGTTCGATGGGAGGGGCCAACGTCCTGACTTTC.